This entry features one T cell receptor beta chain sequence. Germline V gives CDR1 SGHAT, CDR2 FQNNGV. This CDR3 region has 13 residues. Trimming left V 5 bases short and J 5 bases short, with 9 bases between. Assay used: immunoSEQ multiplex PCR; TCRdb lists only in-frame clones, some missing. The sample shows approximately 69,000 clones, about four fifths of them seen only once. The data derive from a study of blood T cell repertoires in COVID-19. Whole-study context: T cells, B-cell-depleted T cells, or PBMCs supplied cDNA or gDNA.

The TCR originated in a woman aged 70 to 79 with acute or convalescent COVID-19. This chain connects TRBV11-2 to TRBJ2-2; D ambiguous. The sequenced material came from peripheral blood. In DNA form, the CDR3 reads TGTGCCAGCAGCCCGAGATTAACCGGGGAGCTGTTTTTT. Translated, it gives CASSPRLTGELFF.